This T cell receptor beta chain was documented in a study of T cell changes during pregnancy in multiple sclerosis. Sequencing was performed with immunoSEQ multiplex PCR; in TCRdb, only in-frame clones are kept and a portion is missing. The repertoire holds about 120,000 clones, with under 95% as singletons. Between the trimmed V and J ends, which lost 4 bases and 9 bases, there was a span of 13 bases. Germline V gene lookup returns CDR1 GTSNPN and CDR2 SVGIG (reference sequence). The CDR3 covers 13 residues. The chain joins TRBV30 to TRBJ1-6; unclear D gene. The TCR comes from a female donor with multiple sclerosis, enrolled in a pregnancy study. The sample here was peripheral blood, taken before pregnancy. The CDR3 DNA reads TGTGCCTGGAAAGAAGAGGGTAGTTCACCCCTCCACTTT. Its protein is CAWKEEGSSPLHF.